Listed here are 2 T cell receptor beta chains from one sample, sequenced in a study of technical replicates of blood from four donors. Produced via immunoSEQ multiplex PCR; TCRdb's table is partial and in-frame only. The table lists more than 65,000 clones, around 90% of them singletons. Sequences were obtained from T cells isolated from PBMCs. These receptors were taken from a human donor in good health.

Only one count was recorded for this clone. The chain combines TRBV2 with TRBJ2-1, with TRBD2 matching 11 bases. Germline V gene data show CDR1 as SNHLY and CDR2 as FYNNEI. This CDR3 has 14 residues. V shed 6 bases and J 9 bases; nucleotides not matched to a gene: 7. The chain's CDR3 is CASRTLAGGGEQFF. The CDR3, as DNA: TGTGCCAGCAGGACGCTAGCGGGAGGCGGTGAGCAGTTCTTC. Full variable domain (rest looked up from reference TRBV2 and TRBJ2-1): EPEVTQTPSHQVTQMGQEVILRCVPISNHLYFYWYRQILGQKVEFLVSFYNNEISEKSEIFDDQFSVERPDGSNFTLKIRSTKLEDSAMYFCASRTLAGGGEQFFGPGTRLTVL.

V is TRBV7-9 and J is TRBJ2-1; 15 bases map to TRBD2. The CDR3 extends over 19 amino acids. The V and J ends lost 5 bases and 1 base, in that order; junction bases with no gene match: 9. The germline gives CDR1 SEHNR, CDR2 FQNEAQ (reference sequence). The CDR3 sequence is CASSPGLAGGSMSYNEQFF. The CDR3 DNA sequence: TGTGCCAGCAGCCCGGGACTAGCGGGAGGAAGTATGTCCTACAATGAGCAGTTCTTC. Full variable domain (missing parts from reference TRBV7-9 and TRBJ2-1): DTGVSQNPRHKITKRGQNVTFRCDPISEHNRLYWYRQTLGQGPEFLTYFQNEAQLEKSRLLSDRFSAERPKGSFSTLEIQRTEQGDSAMYLCASSPGLAGGSMSYNEQFFGPGTRLTVL.